A selection of T cell receptor beta chains follows, all from one sample in a study of PD-L1 blockade in urothelial cancer. Clones were sequenced by immunoSEQ multiplex PCR, and TCRdb holds only the in-frame ones, with some missing. The profile shows tens of thousands of clones, approximately 82% of them singletons. The specimen comprised PBMCs, sampled around atezolizumab (anti-PD-L1) treatment. All receptors derive from a man in his sixties with urothelial cancer. The CDR3 runs from the conserved cysteine through the conserved F or W. Each record gives: CDR3 length, D gene, clone size, V gene, J gene, CDR3 DNA, CDR3 protein. The D gene is left open where the match is weak. A row's size may be missing; if present it is once, few, many or a size class.

cdr3_length: 14
d_call: -
clone_size: -
v_call: TRBV19
j_call: TRBJ2-7
cdr3_nt: TGTGCCAGTAGTATCGTTCCGCGTGGTGGCGAGCAGTACTTC
cdr3_aa: CASSIVPRGGEQYF

cdr3_length: 14
d_call: -
clone_size: -
v_call: TRBV5-6
j_call: TRBJ1-2
cdr3_nt: TGTGCCAGCAGCTTGGGTGACAGGAACTATGGCTACACCTTC
cdr3_aa: CASSLGDRNYGYTF

cdr3_length: 11
d_call: -
clone_size: once
v_call: TRBV6-5
j_call: TRBJ2-5
cdr3_nt: TGTGCCAGCACCCTCCAAGAGACCCAGTACTTC
cdr3_aa: CASTLQETQYF

cdr3_length: 13
d_call: -
clone_size: -
v_call: TRBV7-9
j_call: TRBJ1-2
cdr3_nt: TGTGCCAGCAGCGCCCGTCAGGGCATTGGCTACACCTTC
cdr3_aa: CASSARQGIGYTF

cdr3_length: 16
d_call: -
clone_size: -
v_call: TRBV6-1
j_call: TRBJ1-5
cdr3_nt: TGTGCCAGCAGTGAACGAAGCCTCCATAGCAATCAGCCCCAGCATTTT
cdr3_aa: CASSERSLHSNQPQHF

cdr3_length: 13
d_call: -
clone_size: -
v_call: TRBV27
j_call: TRBJ1-1
cdr3_nt: TGTGCCAGCAGTTTTGGAGGTAGGAGTGAAGCTTTCTTT
cdr3_aa: CASSFGGRSEAFF

cdr3_length: 14
d_call: -
clone_size: -
v_call: TRBV29-1
j_call: TRBJ1-5
cdr3_nt: TGCAGCGTAGGTTCAGGGCTAGGCAATCAGCCCCAGCATTTT
cdr3_aa: CSVGSGLGNQPQHF

cdr3_length: 16
d_call: TRBD1
clone_size: once
v_call: TRBV7-2
j_call: TRBJ2-1
cdr3_nt: TGTGCCAGCAGCTTATTTAACCAGGGGGCGCAAAATGAGCAGTTCTTC
cdr3_aa: CASSLFNQGAQNEQFF

cdr3_length: 14
d_call: TRBD2
clone_size: -
v_call: TRBV11-3
j_call: TRBJ2-3
cdr3_nt: TGTGCCAGCAGCAACCGGGGGGTTACAGATACGCAGTATTTT
cdr3_aa: CASSNRGVTDTQYF

cdr3_length: 17
d_call: TRBD2
clone_size: -
v_call: TRBV27
j_call: TRBJ2-1
cdr3_nt: TGTGCCAGCAGTTTAGGGGACGGGAGGGCTTCCTACAATGAGCAGTTCTTC
cdr3_aa: CASSLGDGRASYNEQFF

cdr3_length: 13
d_call: -
clone_size: -
v_call: TRBV30
j_call: TRBJ1-1
cdr3_nt: TGTGCCTGGAGTGTGGGGGGGAACACTGAAGCTTTCTTT
cdr3_aa: CAWSVGGNTEAFF

cdr3_length: 15
d_call: TRBD2
clone_size: -
v_call: TRBV9
j_call: TRBJ2-2
cdr3_nt: TGTGCCAGCAGTGAGACTAGCGGGAGTGCCGGGGAGCTGTTTTTT
cdr3_aa: CASSETSGSAGELFF

cdr3_length: 14
d_call: TRBD1
clone_size: once
v_call: TRBV6-1
j_call: TRBJ2-3
cdr3_nt: TGTGCCAGCAGCCCTGACAGGGGCACAGATACGCAGTATTTT
cdr3_aa: CASSPDRGTDTQYF

cdr3_length: 16
d_call: TRBD1
clone_size: -
v_call: TRBV19
j_call: TRBJ2-1
cdr3_nt: TGTGCCAGTAGTCGAGACAGGGGGCAATCCTACAATGAGCAGTTCTTC
cdr3_aa: CASSRDRGQSYNEQFF

cdr3_length: 16
d_call: TRBD1
clone_size: -
v_call: TRBV5-1
j_call: TRBJ1-4
cdr3_nt: TGCGCCAGCAGCTTGGGGACAGGGGGTTGGAAGGAAAAACTGTTTTTT
cdr3_aa: CASSLGTGGWKEKLFF

cdr3_length: 16
d_call: -
clone_size: few
v_call: TRBV5-5
j_call: TRBJ2-7
cdr3_nt: TGTGCCAGCAGCTTGGCCGCTTCTTCGCAGTTCTACGAGCAGTACTTC
cdr3_aa: CASSLAASSQFYEQYF

cdr3_length: 13
d_call: TRBD1
clone_size: -
v_call: TRBV5-4
j_call: TRBJ1-2
cdr3_nt: TGTGCCAGCAGCCCGACAGGGGGAGATGGCTACACCTTC
cdr3_aa: CASSPTGGDGYTF

cdr3_length: 13
d_call: -
clone_size: -
v_call: TRBV19
j_call: TRBJ2-5
cdr3_nt: TGTGCCAGCAGGGATGAAATGAAAGAGACCCAGTACTTC
cdr3_aa: CASRDEMKETQYF

cdr3_length: 16
d_call: -
clone_size: -
v_call: TRBV10-3
j_call: TRBJ2-3
cdr3_nt: TGTGCCATCAGTATGAGCGACTCGATGAGGACAGATACGCAGTATTTT
cdr3_aa: CAISMSDSMRTDTQYF

cdr3_length: 13
d_call: -
clone_size: -
v_call: TRBV2
j_call: TRBJ1-1
cdr3_nt: TGTGCCAGCACTCAAGTGGCGGGTACTGAAGCTTTCTTT
cdr3_aa: CASTQVAGTEAFF

cdr3_length: 17
d_call: TRBD1
clone_size: -
v_call: TRBV5-8
j_call: TRBJ1-6
cdr3_nt: TGTGCCAGCAGCTTCCTAATCTCGGACAGGGGTAATTCACCCCTCCACTTT
cdr3_aa: CASSFLISDRGNSPLHF

cdr3_length: 15
d_call: TRBD1
clone_size: -
v_call: TRBV19
j_call: TRBJ2-7
cdr3_nt: TGTGCCAGTAGTTGGGACAGGGGTCCGCCCTACGAGCAGTACTTC
cdr3_aa: CASSWDRGPPYEQYF

cdr3_length: 14
d_call: -
clone_size: -
v_call: TRBV2
j_call: TRBJ1-5
cdr3_nt: TGTGCCAGCAGTGCGACAGGTACCAATCAGCCCCAGCATTTT
cdr3_aa: CASSATGTNQPQHF

cdr3_length: 11
d_call: -
clone_size: -
v_call: TRBV29-1
j_call: TRBJ1-2
cdr3_nt: TGCAGCGTTGATTCAGAATATGGCTACACCTTC
cdr3_aa: CSVDSEYGYTF